This TCR beta chain was sequenced during a study of T cells expressing NK-cell markers. Overall study context: Eight donors were sequenced, seven testing HCMV-seropositive and one testing seronegative. Study-wide results and caveats: Six of the donors carried dominant NKG2C+ clonotypes that took up roughly 1.0-8% of their CD8+ T cells. Similarly, these clonotypes led the CD3+CD56-NKG2C+ fraction as well in a handful of donors.

Concerning this clonotype itself: What it recognizes is unknown.

TCR beta cDNA was made by 5'RACE template switching with UMIs. TCRdb re-called the 5' RACE reads, yielding one record per CDR3 amino acid sequence without DNA. The sample table includes 500,000 or so distinct CDR3 sequences. Germline lookup yields CDR1 SGHRS and CDR2 YFSETQ. CDR3 size: 16 residues. The sequenced material came from blood T cells: a sorted CD56 or NKG2C T cell subset, CD4+ or CD8+ T cells, or bulk PBMC T cells (not recorded which). V and J are TRBV5-1 and TRBJ2-3; TCRdb calls TRBD2, which cannot be checked without DNA. The sequence was collected from a man younger than 35 in good health. The CDR3 loop reads CASSLVGSGIMDTQYF. Using reference TRBV5-1 and TRBJ2-3 for the parts outside the CDR3, the full variable domain is KAGVTQTPRYLIKTRGQQVTLSCSPISGHRSVSWYQQTPGQGLQFLFEYFSETQRNKGNFPGRFSGRQFSNSRSEMNVSTLELGDSALYLCASSLVGSGIMDTQYFGPGTRLTVL.